Reported below is one TCR beta chain. What it recognizes is unknown. The sample comes from a study of OX40 agonist ivuxolimab in advanced cancers. Study in general: The patients received ivuxolimab by intravenous route every 2 weeks at 0.01 to 10 mg/kg. Study-level results: More expanded clones were found, on average, in CD8+ than in CD4+ T cells.

Baseline, cycle 4 day 1, and cycle 7 day 1 were the blood sampling points. The CDR3 is 17 residues long. V was pared by 2 bases and J by 1 base, with 7 bases of the junction left unmatched. Germline-derived CDR1 and CDR2 are KGHSH and LQKENI. Sequenced by immunoSEQ multiplex PCR; TCRdb stores in-frame clones only, minus some. The sample has tens of thousands of clones; around 90% are singletons. This specimen was CD4+ or CD8+ T cells sorted from blood, taken in a trial of the OX40 agonist ivuxolimab. The V gene is TRBV18, the J gene TRBJ1-4; TRBD1 matches 7 bases. The TCR sequence derives from an adult with an advanced solid tumor such as melanoma, head and neck, liver or kidney cancer. The CDR3 DNA reads as TGTGCCAGCTCACCAACCCCTAACAGGGGAACTAATGAAAAACTGTTTTTT. This gives the protein CASSPTPNRGTNEKLFF.